Presented here are 12 T cell receptor beta chains from one specimen sequenced in a study of cytomegalovirus exposure and HLA in healthy donors. Both 60 Vbeta primers and 13 Jbeta primers went into the PCR. The assay was immunoSEQ multiplex PCR, and TCRdb's table has in-frame clones only and misses some. The sample contains under 300,000 clones, around nine tenths of which appear only once. Specimen: PBMCs. These receptors came from a girl aged 2 to 10 in good health and CMV-seronegative.

The CDR3 spells CASSSWGSGSLTYEQYF. In nucleotides, the CDR3 is TGCGCCAGCAGCTCCTGGGGTAGCGGGAGTTTAACCTACGAGCAGTACTTC. The chain combines TRBV5-1 with TRBJ2-7; the match to TRBD2 covers 9 bases. The CDR3 extends over 17 amino acids. After removal of 3 bases from V and 2 bases from J, the junction contained 12 bases not matched to a gene. Germline CDR1 SGHRS, CDR2 YFSETQ.

CDR3 residues: CAWGTPGLRNTEAFF. Written as DNA, the CDR3 is TGTGCCTGGGGTACACCTGGACTTAGGAACACTGAAGCTTTCTTT. The chain carries TRBV30 and TRBJ1-1; D is ambiguous. Germline CDR1 GTSNPN, CDR2 SVGIG (reference sequence). V was pared by 5 bases and J by 1 base, with 17 bases between. This CDR3 spans 15 amino acids. Full variable domain (missing parts from reference TRBV30 and TRBJ1-1): SQTIHQWPATLVQPVGSPLSLECTVEGTSNPNLYWYRQAAGRGLQLLFYSVGIGQISSEVPQNLSASRPQDRQFILSSKKLLLSDSGFYLCAWGTPGLRNTEAFFGQGTRLTVV.

This clone was observed a handful of times. The gene calls are TRBV27 and TRBJ1-6; D call uncertain. This CDR3 is built from 16 residues. The V gene lost 1 base and the J gene lost 7 bases, with 14 bases spanning the gap. Looked up from germline, CDR1 is MNHEY and CDR2 is SMNVEV (reference sequence). CDR3 coding DNA: TGTGCCAGCAGTTTATATGAGGCCAGATTAAATTCACCCCTCCACTTT. This encodes CASSLYEARLNSPLHF.

The V gene is TRBV28, the J gene TRBJ2-2; D is perhaps TRBD2 (5 bases). Trimming took 4 bases from V and 5 from J, leaving 8 bases between them. The CDR3 length is 13 residues. CDR1 is MDHEN and CDR2 is SYDVKM in the germline V gene. The CDR3 reads CASSYRGTGELFF. The CDR3 DNA is TGTGCCAGCAGTTACCGGGGAACCGGGGAGCTGTTTTTT.

V and J are TRBV7-9 and TRBJ2-7, with a tentative D call TRBD2 (7 bases). V was trimmed by 5 bases and J by 5 bases, leaving 16 bases between them. Looked up from germline, CDR1 is SEHNR and CDR2 is FQNEAQ (reference sequence). This CDR3 is 14 amino acids long. The CDR3 sequence is CASSLRGAGDEQYF. CDR3 bases: TGTGCCAGCAGCCTACGGGGGGCGGGGGACGAGCAGTACTTC.

The chain recombines TRBV4-1 with TRBJ1-5; no reliable D call. Trimming shortened V by 0 bases and J by 4 bases, and 13 bases separated the two germline ends. CDR1 is MGHRA and CDR2 is YSYEKL in the germline V gene. The CDR3 is 16 residues long. CDR3 bases: TGCGCCAGCAGCCAAGATACCGAGGCGGGGAATCAGCCCCAGCATTTT. This sequence encodes CASSQDTEAGNQPQHF.

The chain joins TRBV6-1 to TRBJ2-1, with a weak D call TRBD2 (5 bases). There are 13 residues in the CDR3. Trimming shortened V by 9 bases and J by 7 bases, and 16 bases separated the two germline ends. Germline CDR1 MNHNS, CDR2 SASEGT. The CDR3 sequence is CASQRAGGNEQFF. In DNA, the CDR3 is TGTGCCAGTCAAAGGGCGGGTGGGAATGAGCAGTTCTTC.

The chain uses TRBV10-3 and TRBJ2-2; D possibly corresponds to TRBD1 (5 bases). The germline gives CDR1 ENHRY, CDR2 SYGVKD. CDR3 length: 15 amino acids. V lost 0 bases to trimming and J lost 5 bases, with 10 bases between them. CDR3 residues: CAISESAGFTGELFF. CDR3 sequence (DNA): TGTGCCATCAGTGAGTCGGCAGGGTTTACCGGGGAGCTGTTTTTT.

V is TRBV5-5 and J is TRBJ2-5, with a possible D match to TRBD1 (5 bases). Trimming removed 3 bases at V and 5 bases at J, with 11 bases between. Germline CDR1 SGHKS, CDR2 YYEKEE (reference sequence). The CDR3 spans 13 residues. The CDR3 coding sequence is TGTGCCAGCAGCTCGGACAATCTTGAGACCCAGTACTTC. It translates to CASSSDNLETQYF.

The chain uses TRBV19 and TRBJ1-5; TRBD1 matches at 7 bases. Germline trimming cut 3 bases from V and 1 base from J; bases unmatched to any gene: 12. The CDR3 is 18 residues long. Germline CDR1 reads LNHDA; CDR2 reads SQIVND (reference sequence). In DNA form, the CDR3 reads TGTGCCAGTAGTATTCCCCGGACAGGTACCCTCAGCAATCAGCCCCAGCATTTT. This codes for CASSIPRTGTLSNQPQHF.

CDR3 loop: CASSQVKLQGANEKLFF. CDR3 sequence (DNA): TGCGCCAGCAGCCAAGTCAAATTACAGGGGGCAAATGAAAAACTGTTTTTT. The V and J genes are TRBV4-1 and TRBJ1-4, with 9 bases aligning to TRBD1. Germline CDR1 reads MGHRA; CDR2 reads YSYEKL. V dropped 1 base and J dropped 5; count of bases not matched to a gene: 8. This CDR3 is 17 amino acids long.

V gene TRBV27 combines with J gene TRBJ2-7, with a possible D match to TRBD2 (6 bases). Trimming stripped 7 bases from V and 7 bases from J, with 14 bases between. From germline, CDR1 is MNHEY and CDR2 SMNVEV (reference sequence). The CDR3 consists of 12 residues. DNA for the CDR3: TGTGCCAGCACCTCCGGGGGAAGGGAGCAGTACTTC. Protein: CASTSGGREQYF.